Sequencing of this TCR beta chain was carried out in a study of CD8+ T cells in alopecia areata. Germline assignment: CDR1 FNHDT and CDR2 SITEND (reference sequence). V dropped 4 bases and J dropped 0 bases, with 15 bases sitting between them. This CDR3 is built from 16 residues. Sequencing relied on a cDNA template that was reverse transcribed from extracted RNA. Sequencing was performed with immunoSEQ multiplex PCR; in TCRdb, only in-frame clones are kept and a portion is missing. This sample has about 3,200 clones and no singletons, with roughly 41% in the ten largest. In its sample, this clone was seen a few times. Each gene name is a mouse one. The CDR3 end lies 4 residues beyond the end of the read and is filled in from the germline J gene.

This chain uses TRBV19 with TRBJ2-3; possibly TRBD1 for D (6 bases). This receptor was identified in a C3H/HeJ mouse with alopecia areata. Strain haplotype (MHC): H2-k. Sequencing was carried out using lesional skin. The part of the CDR3 DNA that was read is TGTGCCAGCAGTCCCCGCGGGACACCTAGTGCAGAA. It is translated as CASSPRGTPSAE. The entire CDR3 reads CASSPRGTPSAETLYF.